This entry lists 11 T cell receptor beta chains sequenced from one sample in a study of cytomegalovirus exposure and HLA in healthy donors (dated by TCRdb to 2016 to 2017). The method was the immunoSEQ multiplex PCR assay. For the multiplex PCR, a mixture combining 60 forward primers for TCR Vbeta segments and 13 reverse primers for TCR Jbeta segments was used. TCRdb carries this immuneACCESS record with in-frame sequences only. Its versions omit some clonotypes, under half of them owing to an unresolved V gene in the studies checked, with the rest unexplained. The sample table contains roughly 150,000 clones; only one count was recorded for roughly 9.8% of them. The ten largest account for 1.8% of the sample. Material for sequencing was PBMCs. The receptors stem from a man aged 50 to 60 in good health and CMV-seronegative.

The chain links TRBV21-1 to TRBJ2-7; TRBD2, the D gene given by the table, was not confirmed from the DNA. TRBV21-1 is a pseudogene. The CDR3 is 19 residues long. CDR3 residues: CASSKPRLCGSRRPYEQYF. The CDR3 DNA sequence: TGTGCCAGCAGCAAACCTCGACTATGCGGGAGCAGGCGTCCCTACGAGCAGTACTTC.

V gene TRBV29-1 combines with J gene TRBJ1-1, with D perhaps TRBD1 (6 bases). The CDR3 sequence is 13 residues long. Germline V gene sequence: CDR1 SQVTM, CDR2 ANQGSEA. The V end was cut by 2 bases, the J end by 0 bases, with 7 bases between. The CDR3 DNA follows: TGCAGCGTTGAAAGGGACATGAACACTGAAGCTTTCTTT. This encodes CSVERDMNTEAFF.

This clone was observed a few times. The genes are TRBV5-5 and TRBJ1-1, with D possibly TRBD1 on 5 matching bases. The CDR3 has 15 residues. V lost 2 bases and J 3 bases, leaving 14 bases between the germline ends. Per germline, CDR1 SGHKS and CDR2 YYEKEE (reference sequence). Here the CDR3 reads CASSFIGPGDTEAFF. CDR3 nucleotides: TGTGCCAGCAGCTTTATAGGCCCGGGGGACACTGAAGCTTTCTTT.

The chain recombines TRBV6-5 with TRBJ1-2, with a possible D match to TRBD1 (5 bases). The CDR3 totals 13 residues. With 4 bases removed from V and 4 bases from J, the gap between germline ends came to 10 bases. Germline CDR1 MNHEY, CDR2 SVGAGI. The CDR3 sequence is CASSSRVFYGYTF. DNA for the CDR3: TGTGCCAGCAGTTCCAGGGTATTCTATGGCTACACCTTC.

This clone was seen a handful of times. V and J are TRBV27 and TRBJ1-2; D gene ambiguous. Trimming shortened V by 6 bases and J by 8 bases, and 10 bases separated the two germline ends. Germline CDR1 reads MNHEY; CDR2 reads SMNVEV (reference sequence). CDR3 length: 11 residues. The CDR3 reads CASRKYGGYTF. CDR3 DNA: TGTGCCAGCAGGAAATACGGGGGCTACACCTTC.

Only a few counts were recorded for this clone. The gene calls are TRBV30 and TRBJ2-2, with D possibly being TRBD2 (6 bases). Germline V CDR1 and CDR2: GTSNPN, SVGIG (reference sequence). V was shortened by 4 bases and J by 4 bases, with 13 bases between the two germline ends. The CDR3 contains 14 residues. The CDR3 here is CAWTTKAGTGELFF. CDR3 sequence (DNA): TGTGCCTGGACAACTAAAGCGGGCACCGGGGAGCTGTTTTTT.

This clone was detected a few times. V usage is TRBV11-3 and J usage is TRBJ1-1, with 7 bases matching TRBD1. V shed 4 bases and J 6 bases; nucleotides not matched to a gene: 5. This CDR3 has 13 amino acids. Germline loops: CDR1 SGHNT, CDR2 YENEEA. The CDR3 bases are TGTGCCAGCAGCTCCGACAGGGAATCTGAAGCTTTCTTT. Encoded protein: CASSSDRESEAFF.

The V call is TRBV19, the J call TRBJ2-3; 7 nucleotides agree with TRBD2. With V trimmed by 4 bases and J by 4 bases, 2 bases remained unmatched. The CDR3 covers 13 residues. CDR1 and CDR2 from the germline V gene are LNHDA and SQIVND (reference sequence). The CDR3 sequence: CASSTGRSDTQYF. The CDR3, as DNA: TGTGCCAGTAGTACCGGGAGGTCAGATACGCAGTATTTT.

The chain employs TRBV11-2 and TRBJ2-1, with TRBD2 matching 7 bases. Germline V gene sequence: CDR1 SGHAT, CDR2 FQNNGV. This CDR3 contains 15 residues. V lost 4 bases, J lost 9 bases, and 12 bases stayed unmatched. CDR3 nucleotides: TGTGCCAGCAGCTCTTCCCCGGCGGGAGCCGCTGAGCAGTTCTTC. Translated, it gives CASSSSPAGAAEQFF.

The chain employs TRBV5-1 and TRBJ2-1, with TRBD1 identical over 8 bases. CDR3 size: 16 residues. Per germline, CDR1 SGHRS and CDR2 YFSETQ. Trimming took 0 bases from V and 5 from J; bases not matched to a gene: 7. CDR3 residues: CASSLVLGDRNNEQFF. CDR3 bases: TGCGCCAGCAGCTTGGTTTTAGGGGACAGGAACAATGAGCAGTTCTTC.

This clone has just a few counts. The chain has TRBV19 and TRBJ2-5; 9 nucleotides line up with TRBD1. The end of the DNA is better explained by TRBJ2-7, so the J call may be wrong. CDR3 size: 14 residues. The germline V gene encodes CDR1 LNHDA and CDR2 SQIVND (reference sequence). The CDR3 DNA reads as TGTGCCAGTAGTATGACAGGGGGAATTTACGAGCAGTACTTC. The encoded protein is CASSMTGGIYEQYF.